This is a list of T cell receptor beta chains from one sample in a study of blood T cell repertoires in COVID-19. Here immunoSEQ multiplex PCR was the method, and the copy in TCRdb shows in-frame clones only, minus some. The sample has approximately 400,000 clones, roughly four fifths seen once. Material for sequencing was PBMCs or T cells enriched from blood (not recorded which). Receptors originate from a woman aged 45-65 years who had recovered from COVID-19. CDR3s leave out the opening cysteine and the closing phenylalanine or tryptophan.

j_call v_call cdr3_aa
TRBJ2-3 TRBV5-1 ASSLTWAGQGNPDTQY
TRBJ1-2 TRBV30 AWVVYTGERARGYT
TRBJ2-3 TRBV7-3 ASRRETADTQY
TRBJ2-3 TRBV30 AWTYSGTDTQY
TRBJ1-3 TRBV2 ASSQGTGGSGNTIY
TRBJ1-2 TRBV6-5 ASRNPPGGYT
TRBJ1-1 TRBV6-4 ASSYRVFNTEAF
TRBJ2-3 TRBV3-1/TRBV3-2 ASSQSGAGTDTQY
TRBJ2-7 TRBV11-2 ASRRAGGLSYEQY
TRBJ1-2 TRBV5-1 ASSLEDRGRYT
TRBJ2-7 TRBV12-5 PNPSSRINTYEQY
TRBJ2-7 TRBV3-1/TRBV3-2 ASSHDNRAPYEQY
TRBJ2-2 TRBV5-6 ASSLGGEYTGELF
TRBJ1-2 TRBV11-2 ASSLAAGGGYT
TRBJ1-6 TRBV4-2 ASSQGLLSSSPLH
TRBJ1-2 TRBV25-1 ASSKNQGGYT
TRBJ2-7 TRBV21-1 ASSKRKETGTYEQY
TRBJ2-5 TRBV13 ASSLLTSGGPQETQY
TRBJ2-1 TRBV6-2/TRBV6-3 ASSFPLGQGARIEQF
TRBJ1-6 TRBV7-9 ASSLAGGANSPLH
TRBJ1-1 TRBV11-3 ASSWTGGGTEAF
TRBJ2-1 TRBV7-3 ASSLTGDSYNEQF
TRBJ2-1 TRBV29-1 SAETDAYNEQF